This entry is about one TCR beta chain. Its specificity is unknown. The source of the sample is a study of CD8 T cells in ankylosing spondylitis. TCRdb reprocessed the 5' RACE reads via MiXCR and lists one record per CDR3 protein. The data hold approximately 290,000 distinct CDR3 sequences, with less than 25% observed a single time. Overall study results and limits: Characteristic of ankylosing spondylitis blood, it appeared, was a TCR beta motif comprising about 8 highly homologous variants.

The source is a female donor with ankylosing spondylitis or in good health (not recorded which). The source material was blood, either unsorted or a sorted T cell fraction (not recorded which).

CDR3: CASRRLAGTSGSYNEQFF. CDR3 nucleotide sequence: TGTGCCAGCAGGCGTTTGGCCGGGACTAGCGGGAGCTACAATGAGCAGTTCTTC. This chain links TRBV11-2 with TRBJ2-1; TRBD2 agrees at 14 bases. Germline lookup yields CDR1 SGHAT and CDR2 FQNNGV. V lost 6 bases to trimming and J lost 3 bases; unmatched junction nucleotides: 10. The CDR3 runs to 18 residues.